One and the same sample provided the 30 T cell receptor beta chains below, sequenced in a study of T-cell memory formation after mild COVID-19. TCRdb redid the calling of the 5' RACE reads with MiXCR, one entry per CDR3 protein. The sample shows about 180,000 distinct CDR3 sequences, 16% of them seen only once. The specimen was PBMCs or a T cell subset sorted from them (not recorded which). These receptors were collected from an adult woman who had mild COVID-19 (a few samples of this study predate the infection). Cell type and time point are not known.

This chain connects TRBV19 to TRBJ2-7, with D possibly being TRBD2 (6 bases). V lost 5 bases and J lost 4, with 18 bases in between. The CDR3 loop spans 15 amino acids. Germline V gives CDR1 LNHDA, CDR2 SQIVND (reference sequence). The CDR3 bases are TGTGCCAGTAGTCCACGACTAGTTTACCTGTACGAGCAGTACTTC. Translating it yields CASSPRLVYLYEQYF.

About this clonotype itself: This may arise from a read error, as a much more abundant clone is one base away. The CDR3 nucleotides are TGTGCCAGCAGAACAGGAGAGACCCAGTACTTC. Translating gives CASRTGETQYF. The chain employs TRBV7-6 and TRBJ2-5; TRBD1 might be the D (5 bases). Germline V CDR1 and CDR2: SGHVS, FNYEAQ. V was pared by 6 bases and J by 4 bases, with 6 bases between. The CDR3 is 11 residues long. Full variable domain (outside the CDR3, taken from reference TRBV7-6 and TRBJ2-5): GAGVSQSPRYKVTKRGQDVALRCDPISGHVSLYWYRQALGQGPEFLTYFNYEAQQDKSGLPNDRFSAERPEGSISTLTIQRTEQRDSAMYRCASRTGETQYFGPGTRLLVL.

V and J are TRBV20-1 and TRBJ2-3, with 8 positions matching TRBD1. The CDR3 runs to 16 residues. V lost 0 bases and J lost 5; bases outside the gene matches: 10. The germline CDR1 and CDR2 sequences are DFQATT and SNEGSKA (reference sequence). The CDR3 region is CSAREAHRRGQDTQYF. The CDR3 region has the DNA TGCAGTGCTAGAGAAGCGCATCGCAGGGGGCAAGATACGCAGTATTTT.

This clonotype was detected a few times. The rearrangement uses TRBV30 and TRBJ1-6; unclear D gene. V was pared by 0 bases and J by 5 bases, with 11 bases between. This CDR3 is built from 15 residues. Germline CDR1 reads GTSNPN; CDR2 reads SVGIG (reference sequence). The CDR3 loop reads CAWSVLGQHNSPLHF. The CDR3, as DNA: TGTGCCTGGAGTGTACTAGGGCAGCATAATTCACCCCTCCACTTT. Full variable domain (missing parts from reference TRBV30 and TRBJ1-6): SQTIHQWPATLVQPVGSPLSLECTVEGTSNPNLYWYRQAAGRGLQLLFYSVGIGQISSEVPQNLSASRPQDRQFILSSKKLLLSDSGFYLCAWSVLGQHNSPLHFGNGTRLTVT.

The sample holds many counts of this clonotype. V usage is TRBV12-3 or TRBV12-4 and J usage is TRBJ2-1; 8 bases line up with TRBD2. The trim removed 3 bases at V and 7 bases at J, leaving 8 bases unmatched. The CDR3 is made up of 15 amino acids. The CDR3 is CASSFAGGAVNEQFF. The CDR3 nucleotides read TGTGCCAGCAGTTTCGCCGGGGGGGCGGTTAATGAGCAGTTCTTC.

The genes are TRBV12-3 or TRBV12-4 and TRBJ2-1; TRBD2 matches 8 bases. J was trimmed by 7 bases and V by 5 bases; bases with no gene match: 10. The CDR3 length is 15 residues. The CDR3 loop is CASSLRLAWRNEQFF. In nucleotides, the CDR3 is TGTGCCAGCAGTCTCAGACTAGCGTGGCGGAATGAGCAGTTCTTC.

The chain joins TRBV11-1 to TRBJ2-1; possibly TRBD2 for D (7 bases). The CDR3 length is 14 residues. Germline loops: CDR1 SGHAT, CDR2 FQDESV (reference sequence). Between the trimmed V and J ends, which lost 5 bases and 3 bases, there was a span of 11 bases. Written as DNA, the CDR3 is TGTGCCAGCAGCCGCGGGGGCAGCTACAATGAGCAGTTCTTC. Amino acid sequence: CASSRGGSYNEQFF.

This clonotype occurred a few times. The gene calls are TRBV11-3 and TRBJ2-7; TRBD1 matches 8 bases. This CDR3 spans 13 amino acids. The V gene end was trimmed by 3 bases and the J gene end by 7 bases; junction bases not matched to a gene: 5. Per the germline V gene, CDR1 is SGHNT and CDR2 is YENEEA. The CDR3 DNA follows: TGTGCCAGCAGCTTCCAGGGGGCCGGGGAGCAGTACTTC. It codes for CASSFQGAGEQYF.

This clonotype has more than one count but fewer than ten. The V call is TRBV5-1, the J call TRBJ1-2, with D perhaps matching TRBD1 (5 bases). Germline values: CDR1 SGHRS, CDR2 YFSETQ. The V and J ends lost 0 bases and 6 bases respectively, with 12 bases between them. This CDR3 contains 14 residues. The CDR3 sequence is CASSLGGAEDGYTF. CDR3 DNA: TGCGCCAGCAGCTTGGGCGGGGCAGAGGATGGCTACACCTTC.

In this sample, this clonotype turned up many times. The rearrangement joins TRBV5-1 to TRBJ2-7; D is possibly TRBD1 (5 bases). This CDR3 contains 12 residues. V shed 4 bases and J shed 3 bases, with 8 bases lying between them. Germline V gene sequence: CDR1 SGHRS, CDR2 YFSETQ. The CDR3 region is CASSRDSYEQYF. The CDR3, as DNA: TGCGCCAGCAGCCGCGACAGCTACGAGCAGTACTTC.

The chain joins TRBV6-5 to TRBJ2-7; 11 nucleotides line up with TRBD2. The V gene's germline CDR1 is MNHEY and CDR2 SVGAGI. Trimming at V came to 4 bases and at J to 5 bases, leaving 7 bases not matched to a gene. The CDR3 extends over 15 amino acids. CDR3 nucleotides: TGTGCCAGCAGTTCCCTTCTAGCGGGAGGCCACGAGCAGTACTTC. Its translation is CASSSLLAGGHEQYF.

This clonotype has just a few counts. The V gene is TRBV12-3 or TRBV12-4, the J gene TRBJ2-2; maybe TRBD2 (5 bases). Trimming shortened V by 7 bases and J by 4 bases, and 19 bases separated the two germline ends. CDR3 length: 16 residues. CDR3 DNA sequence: TGTGCCAGCATCCCCGGGTCATCCGGGGTCACCGGGGAGCTGTTTTTT. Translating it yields CASIPGSSGVTGELFF.

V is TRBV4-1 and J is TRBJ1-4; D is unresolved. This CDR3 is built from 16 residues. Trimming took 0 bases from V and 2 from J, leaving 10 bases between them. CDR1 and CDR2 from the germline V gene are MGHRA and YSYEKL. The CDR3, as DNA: TGCGCCAGCAGCCAAGAGACGCGTCCGACTAATGAAAAACTGTTTTTT. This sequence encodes CASSQETRPTNEKLFF.

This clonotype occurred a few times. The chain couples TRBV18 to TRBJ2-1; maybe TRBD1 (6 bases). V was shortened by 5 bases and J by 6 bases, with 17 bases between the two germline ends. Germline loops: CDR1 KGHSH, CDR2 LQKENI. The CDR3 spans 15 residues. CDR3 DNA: TGTGCCAGCTCATCCCAGGCCGGACAGATCAATGAGCAGTTCTTC. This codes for CASSSQAGQINEQFF.

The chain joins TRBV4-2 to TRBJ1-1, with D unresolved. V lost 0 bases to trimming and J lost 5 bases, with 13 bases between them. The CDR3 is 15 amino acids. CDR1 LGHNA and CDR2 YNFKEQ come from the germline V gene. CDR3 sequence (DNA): TGTGCCAGCAGCCAAGATTGGAACAAGAGAACTGAAGCTTTCTTT. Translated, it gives CASSQDWNKRTEAFF.

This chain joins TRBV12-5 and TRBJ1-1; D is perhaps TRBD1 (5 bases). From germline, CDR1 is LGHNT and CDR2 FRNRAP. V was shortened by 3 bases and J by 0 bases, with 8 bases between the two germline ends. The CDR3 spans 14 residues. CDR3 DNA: TGTGCTAGTGGTTTAGGGGATATGAACACTGAAGCTTTCTTT. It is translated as CASGLGDMNTEAFF.

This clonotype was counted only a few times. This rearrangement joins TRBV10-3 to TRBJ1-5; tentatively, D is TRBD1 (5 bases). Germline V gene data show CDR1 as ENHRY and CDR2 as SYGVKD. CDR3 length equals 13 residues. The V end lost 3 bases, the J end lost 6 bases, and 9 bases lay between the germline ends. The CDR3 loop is CAISDRAGQPQHF. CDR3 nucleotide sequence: TGTGCCATCAGTGACAGGGCAGGTCAGCCCCAGCATTTT.

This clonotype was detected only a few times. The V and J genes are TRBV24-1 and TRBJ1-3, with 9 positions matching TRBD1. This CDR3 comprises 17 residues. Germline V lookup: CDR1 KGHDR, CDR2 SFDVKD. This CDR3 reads CARPPTGGSRPGNTIYF. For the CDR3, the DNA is TGTGCTAGACCCCCCACAGGGGGCTCCCGGCCTGGAAACACCATATATTTT.

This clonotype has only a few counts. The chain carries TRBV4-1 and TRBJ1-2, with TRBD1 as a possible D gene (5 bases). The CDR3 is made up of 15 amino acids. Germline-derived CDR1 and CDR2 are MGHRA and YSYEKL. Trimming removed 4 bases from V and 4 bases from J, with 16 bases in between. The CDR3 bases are TGCGCCAGCAGCCCCTCAGAGGGGCTTTCCTATGGCTACACCTTC. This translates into CASSPSEGLSYGYTF.

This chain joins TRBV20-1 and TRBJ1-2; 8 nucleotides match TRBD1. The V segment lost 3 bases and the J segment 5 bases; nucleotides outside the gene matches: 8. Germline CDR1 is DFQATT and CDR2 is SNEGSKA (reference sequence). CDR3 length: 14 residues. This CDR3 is CSASAGGPMYGYTF. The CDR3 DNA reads TGCAGTGCTAGTGCAGGGGGCCCCATGTATGGCTACACCTTC.

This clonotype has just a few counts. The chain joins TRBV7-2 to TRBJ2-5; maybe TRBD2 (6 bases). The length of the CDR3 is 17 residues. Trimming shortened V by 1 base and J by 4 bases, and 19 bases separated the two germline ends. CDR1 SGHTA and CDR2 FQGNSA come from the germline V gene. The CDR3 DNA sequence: TGTGCCAGCAGCTTAGGACGCAGGACTCGAGCGGGAGAGACCCAGTACTTC. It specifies CASSLGRRTRAGETQYF. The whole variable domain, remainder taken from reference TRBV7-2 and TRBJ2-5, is GAGVSQSPSNKVTEKGKDVELRCDPISGHTALYWYRQSLGQGLEFLIYFQGNSAPDKSGLPSDRFSAERTGGSVSTLTIQRTQQEDSAVYLCASSLGRRTRAGETQYFGPGTRLLVL.

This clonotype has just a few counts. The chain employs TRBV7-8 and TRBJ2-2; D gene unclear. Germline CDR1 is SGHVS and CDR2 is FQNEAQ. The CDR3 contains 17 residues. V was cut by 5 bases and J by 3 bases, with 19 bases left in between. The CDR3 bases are TGTGCCAGCAGCCCGGAAGCCCAGACGACGTACACCGGGGAGCTGTTTTTT. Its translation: CASSPEAQTTYTGELFF.

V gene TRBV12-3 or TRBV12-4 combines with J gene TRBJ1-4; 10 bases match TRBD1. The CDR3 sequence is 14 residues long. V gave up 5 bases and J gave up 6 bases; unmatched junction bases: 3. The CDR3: CASSRGTGDEKLFF. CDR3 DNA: TGTGCCAGCAGTCGGGGGACAGGGGATGAAAAACTGTTTTTT.

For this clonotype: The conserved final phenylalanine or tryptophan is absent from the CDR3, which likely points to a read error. The CDR3 DNA follows: TGTGCCAGTAGTGCCGGGACAGGTGGTAGTGAGCAGTTCTTA. Its translation is CASSAGTGGSEQFL. The rearrangement joins TRBV19 to TRBJ2-1, with 8 bases identical to TRBD1. V trimming: 5 bases; J trimming: 9 bases; junction bases outside the gene matches: 9. This CDR3 spans 14 amino acids. Germline lookup yields CDR1 LNHDA and CDR2 SQIVND (reference sequence).

This chain's CDR3 is CASSPLGQGHNEQFF. Here the CDR3 DNA reads TGTGCCAGCAGCCCTTTGGGACAGGGCCACAATGAGCAGTTCTTC. This sequence joins TRBV6-5 and TRBJ2-1; 9 nucleotides agree with TRBD1. The CDR3 loop spans 15 amino acids. The germline CDR1 and CDR2 sequences are MNHEY and SVGAGI. The J segment lost 5 bases and the V segment lost 6 bases, leaving 8 bases of the junction unmatched.

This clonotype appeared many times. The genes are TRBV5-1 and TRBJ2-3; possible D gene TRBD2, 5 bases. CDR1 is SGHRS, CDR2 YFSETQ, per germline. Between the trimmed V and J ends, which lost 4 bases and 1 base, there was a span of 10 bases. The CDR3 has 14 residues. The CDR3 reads CASSGSGGTDTQYF. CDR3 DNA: TGCGCCAGCAGCGGCTCCGGGGGCACAGATACGCAGTATTTT.

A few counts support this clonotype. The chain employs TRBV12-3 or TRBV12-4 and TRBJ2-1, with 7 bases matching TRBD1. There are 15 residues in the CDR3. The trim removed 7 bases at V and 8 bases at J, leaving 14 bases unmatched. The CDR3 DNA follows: TGTGCCAGCATTTCTGCAGGACAGGTCTTTGATGAGCAGTTCTTC. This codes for CASISAGQVFDEQFF.

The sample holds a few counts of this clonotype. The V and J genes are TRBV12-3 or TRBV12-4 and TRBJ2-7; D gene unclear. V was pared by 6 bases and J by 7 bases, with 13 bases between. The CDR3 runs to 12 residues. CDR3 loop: CASSRVRIEQYF. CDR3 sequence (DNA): TGTGCCAGCAGCCGCGTGAGGATTGAGCAGTACTTC.

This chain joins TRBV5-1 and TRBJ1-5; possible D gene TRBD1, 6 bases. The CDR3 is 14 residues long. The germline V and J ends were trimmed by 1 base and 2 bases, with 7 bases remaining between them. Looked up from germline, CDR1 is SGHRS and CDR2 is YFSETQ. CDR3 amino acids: CASSLSGGNQPQHF. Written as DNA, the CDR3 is TGCGCCAGCAGCTTGTCAGGGGGCAATCAGCCCCAGCATTTT.

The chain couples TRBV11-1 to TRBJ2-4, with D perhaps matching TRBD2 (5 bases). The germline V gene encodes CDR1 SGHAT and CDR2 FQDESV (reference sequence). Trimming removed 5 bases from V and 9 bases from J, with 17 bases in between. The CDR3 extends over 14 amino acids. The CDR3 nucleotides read TGTGCCAGCAGCCCCCGCTGGCGGGTTGGCATTCAGTACTTC. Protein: CASSPRWRVGIQYF.